This T cell receptor (beta chain) stems from a study of cytomegalovirus exposure and HLA in healthy donors. Study details: The platform used for the approximately 130 validation repertoires matched that of the approximately 670 first-cohort repertoires, a later analysis reported. Study-wide results and caveats: Across donors, most TCRs were seen rarely, yet some public ones were widespread. The classifier, whose performance was assessed in both the original and validation cohorts, reportedly diagnosed cytomegalovirus status with high specificity and sensitivity.

The donors were in the approximately 130-subject validation cohort; that cohort was separate from the approximately 700-subject first cohort. Germline CDR1 reads MDHEN; CDR2 reads SYDVKM. The V end lost 2 bases, the J end lost 3 bases, and 4 bases lay between the germline ends. This CDR3 spans 12 amino acids. The data were produced by immunoSEQ multiplex PCR, yet TCRdb's version contains in-frame clones alone and is incomplete. The repertoire includes 120,000 or so clones, 89% of them detected once, and approximately 1% sits in the top ten. In the case of this clone: Its antigen is as yet unknown.

The origin of this receptor is a woman between 18 and 29 years old in good health and CMV-seronegative. The chain links TRBV28 to TRBJ1-1, with D unclear. Sequenced: PBMCs. DNA of the CDR3: TGTGCCAGCAGTTTAACTTACACTGAAGCTTTCTTT. This translates into CASSLTYTEAFF.